This T cell receptor beta chain originates from a study of breast tumors, draining lymph nodes, adjacent tissues. The CDR3 is made up of 16 amino acids. J was trimmed by 3 bases and V by 11 bases; bases with no gene match: 16. Germline V lookup: CDR1 ENHRY, CDR2 SYGVKD. With respect to this clonotype: What it binds is unknown.

Axillary draining lymph nodes of breast cancer patients supplied the node samples. TCRdb passed the multiplex PCR reads through MiXCR, listing each CDR3 protein once. The table has approximately 300,000 distinct CDR3 sequences, over 30% seen once. Study observations and caveats: The lymph node origin of tumor T cells was framed as consistent with a hypothesis, not demonstrated. Tumor TCR diversity was below lymph nodes but above nontumor tissue. Luminal-like breast cancer showed significantly higher tumor–nontumor repertoire similarity than basal-like. Data fit most tumor T cells coming from lymph node, expanding in tumor.

The sequencing input was axillary lymph node tissue. The genes are TRBV10-3 and TRBJ2-7; TRBD2 matches 10 bases. This TCR came from a female donor with breast cancer. Some clones in this sample may be carry-over from other donors' samples. The CDR3 region is CAGSPTPTSGHYEQYF. The CDR3 nucleotides are TGTGCCGGCAGCCCAACCCCGACTAGCGGGCACTACGAGCAGTACTTC.